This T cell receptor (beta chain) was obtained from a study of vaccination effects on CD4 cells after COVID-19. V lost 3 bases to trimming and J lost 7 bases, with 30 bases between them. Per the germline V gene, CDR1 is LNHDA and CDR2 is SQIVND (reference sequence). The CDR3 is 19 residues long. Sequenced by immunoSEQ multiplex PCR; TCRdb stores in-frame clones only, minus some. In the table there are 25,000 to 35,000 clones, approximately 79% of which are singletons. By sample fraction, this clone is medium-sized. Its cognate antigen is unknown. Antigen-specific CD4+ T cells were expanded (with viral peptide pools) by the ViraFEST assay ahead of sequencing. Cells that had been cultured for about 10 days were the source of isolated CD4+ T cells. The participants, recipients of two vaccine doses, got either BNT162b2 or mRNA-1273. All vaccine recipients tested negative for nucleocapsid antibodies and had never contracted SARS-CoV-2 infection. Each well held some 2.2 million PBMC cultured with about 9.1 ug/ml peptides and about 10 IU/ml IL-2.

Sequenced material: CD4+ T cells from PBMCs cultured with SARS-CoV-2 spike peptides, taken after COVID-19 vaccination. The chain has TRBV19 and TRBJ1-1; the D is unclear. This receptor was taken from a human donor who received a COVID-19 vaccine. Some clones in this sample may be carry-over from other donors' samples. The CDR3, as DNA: TGTGCCAGTAGTATCCGGGAGGTGGACCCCGCCATTTACCGGATTGAAGCTTTCTTT. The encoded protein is CASSIREVDPAIYRIEAFF.